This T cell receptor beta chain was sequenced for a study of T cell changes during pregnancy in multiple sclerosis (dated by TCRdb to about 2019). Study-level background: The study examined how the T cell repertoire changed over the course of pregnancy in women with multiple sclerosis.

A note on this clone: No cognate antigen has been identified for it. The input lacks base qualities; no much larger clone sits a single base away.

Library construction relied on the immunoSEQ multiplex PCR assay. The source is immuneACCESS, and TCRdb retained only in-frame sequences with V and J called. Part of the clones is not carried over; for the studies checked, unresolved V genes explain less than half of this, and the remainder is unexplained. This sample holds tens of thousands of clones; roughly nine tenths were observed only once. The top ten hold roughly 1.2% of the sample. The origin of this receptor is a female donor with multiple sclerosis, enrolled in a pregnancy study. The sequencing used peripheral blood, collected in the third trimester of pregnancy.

The nucleotide sequence reads TGTGCCAGCAGCTTGGCGACTAGCGGGAAGCAGCAGTTCTTC. This sequence encodes CASSLATSGKQQFF. The chain was built from TRBV5-4 and TRBJ2-1; 11 of the junction bases match TRBD2. The CDR3 holds 14 amino acids from the cysteine to the phenylalanine. Kept here is only the CDR3 DNA, which spans 42 bases and is read in frame from base 1. As encoded in the germline V gene (reference sequence), CDR1 is SGHNT while CDR2 is YYREEE. For this chain, trimming is 0 bases at the V end and 11 bases at the J end, and the number of junction bases without a gene match is 4. With the portions outside the CDR3 filled from the reference TRBV5-4 and TRBJ2-1 genes, the complete variable region becomes ETGVTQSPTHLIKTRGQQVTLRCSSQSGHNTVSWYQQALGQGPQFIFQYYREEENGRGNFPPRFSGLQFPNYSSELNVNALELDDSALYLCASSLATSGKQQFFGPGTRLTVL.